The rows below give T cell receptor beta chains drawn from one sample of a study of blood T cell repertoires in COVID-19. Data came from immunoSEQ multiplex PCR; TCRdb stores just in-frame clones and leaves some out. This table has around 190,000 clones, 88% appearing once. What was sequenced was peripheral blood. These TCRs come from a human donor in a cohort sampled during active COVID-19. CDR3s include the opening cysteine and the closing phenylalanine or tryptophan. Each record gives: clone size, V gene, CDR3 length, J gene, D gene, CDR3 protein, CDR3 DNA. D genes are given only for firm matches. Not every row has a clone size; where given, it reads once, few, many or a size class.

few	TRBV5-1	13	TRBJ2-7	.	CASSLDRAYEQYF	TGCGCCAGCAGCTTGGACAGGGCATACGAGCAGTACTTC
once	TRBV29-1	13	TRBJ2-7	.	CSVEGGGSYEQYF	TGCAGCGTTGAAGGGGGCGGTTCCTACGAGCAGTACTTC
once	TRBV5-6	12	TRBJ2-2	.	CASSWGAGELFF	TGTGCCAGCAGCTGGGGAGCCGGGGAGCTGTTTTTT
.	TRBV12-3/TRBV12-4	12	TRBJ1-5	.	CASNRGNQPQHF	TGTGCCAGCAACCGAGGGAATCAGCCCCAGCATTTT
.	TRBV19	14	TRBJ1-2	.	CASSTSGQNPGYTF	TGTGCCAGTAGTACTTCGGGACAAAACCCCGGCTACACCTTC
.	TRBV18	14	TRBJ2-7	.	CASSRSASSYEQYF	TGTGCCAGCTCACGCTCGGCTAGTTCCTACGAGCAGTACTTC
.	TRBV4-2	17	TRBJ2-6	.	CASSQMGILGGANVLTF	TGTGCCAGCAGCCAAATGGGCATCTTAGGTGGGGCCAACGTCCTGACTTTC
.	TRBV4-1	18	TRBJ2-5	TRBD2	CASSRQTRLAGGLETQYF	TGCGCCAGCAGCCGACAAACTAGACTAGCGGGGGGGCTTGAGACCCAGTACTTC
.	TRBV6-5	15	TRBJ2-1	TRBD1	CASSSAGTGTNEQFF	TGTGCCAGCAGCTCCGCCGGGACAGGGACCAATGAGCAGTTCTTC
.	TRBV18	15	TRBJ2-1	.	CASLRDFLSYNEQFF	TGTGCCAGCTTACGGGACTTCCTCTCCTACAATGAGCAGTTCTTC
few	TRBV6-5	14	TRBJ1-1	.	CASSYGGMNTEAFF	TGTGCCAGCAGTTACGGAGGGATGAACACTGAAGCTTTCTTT
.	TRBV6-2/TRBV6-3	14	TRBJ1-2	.	CASSYVAGIGGYTF	TGTGCCAGCAGTTATGTAGCAGGGATTGGAGGCTACACCTTC
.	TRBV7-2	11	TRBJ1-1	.	CASRFRRDAFF	TGTGCCAGCAGATTTCGGAGGGATGCTTTCTTT
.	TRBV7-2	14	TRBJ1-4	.	CASSPSSTNEKLFF	TGTGCCAGCAGCCCTTCGTCAACTAATGAAAAACTGTTTTTT
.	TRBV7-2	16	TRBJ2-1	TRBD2	CASSLVGDYKYNEQFF	TGTGCCAGCAGCTTAGTCGGGGACTACAAATACAATGAGCAGTTCTTC
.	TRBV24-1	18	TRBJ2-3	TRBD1	CATSDSTWTGDSTDTQYF	TGTGCCACCAGTGACTCTACCTGGACAGGGGATAGCACAGATACGCAGTATTTT
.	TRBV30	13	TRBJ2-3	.	CAWSTSPAATQYF	TGTGCCTGGAGTACTAGCCCAGCAGCCACGCAGTATTTT
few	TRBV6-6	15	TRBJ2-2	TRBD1	CASSRGQANTGELFF	TGTGCCAGCAGTAGGGGACAGGCGAACACCGGGGAGCTGTTTTTT
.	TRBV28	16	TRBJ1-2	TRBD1	CASSSTGTGIPYGYTF	TGTGCCAGCAGTTCCACCGGGACAGGGATTCCCTATGGCTACACCTTC
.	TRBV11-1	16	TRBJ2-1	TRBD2	CASSPQEGLAAIEQFF	TGTGCCAGCAGCCCCCAGGAAGGACTAGCGGCGATTGAGCAGTTCTTC
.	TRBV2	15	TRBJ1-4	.	CATSNRAGANEKLFF	TGTGCCACAAGCAACAGGGCAGGGGCTAATGAAAAACTGTTTTTT
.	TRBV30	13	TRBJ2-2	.	CAWSLTVTGELFF	TGTGCCTGGAGCCTGACAGTCACCGGGGAGCTGTTTTTT
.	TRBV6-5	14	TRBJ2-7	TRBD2	CASRASGSMYEQYF	TGTGCCAGCAGAGCTAGCGGGAGTATGTACGAGCAGTACTTC
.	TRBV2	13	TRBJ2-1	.	CASSVLAYNEQFF	TGTGCCAGCAGTGTCTTGGCTTACAATGAGCAGTTCTTC
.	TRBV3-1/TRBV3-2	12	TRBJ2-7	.	CASSQGTYEQYF	TGTGCCAGCAGCCAAGGTACCTACGAGCAGTACTTC
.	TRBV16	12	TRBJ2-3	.	CASSPSGSAQYF	TGTGCCAGCAGCCCCTCCGGGTCGGCGCAGTATTTT
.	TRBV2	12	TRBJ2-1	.	CASGRGANEQFF	TGTGCCAGCGGCCGGGGGGCGAATGAGCAGTTCTTC
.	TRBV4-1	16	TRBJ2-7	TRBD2	CASSQNALAGEYEQYF	TGCGCCAGCAGCCAAAATGCTCTAGCGGGAGAATACGAGCAGTACTTC
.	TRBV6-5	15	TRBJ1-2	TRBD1	CASSTKGQGARGYTF	TGTGCCAGCAGTACAAAGGGACAGGGGGCGCGCGGCTACACCTTC
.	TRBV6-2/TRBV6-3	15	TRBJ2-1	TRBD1	CASSRGQGRPNEQFF	TGTGCCAGCAGCAGGGGACAGGGACGCCCCAATGAGCAGTTCTTC